This entry lists 20 T cell receptor beta chains sequenced from one sample in a study of T cells in Graves' hyperthyroidism and ophthalmopathy. RNA transcripts provided the source from which TCR beta CDR3 regions were amplified. The HTBI primer set served for first-round RT-PCR of the TCR CDR3. Via MiXCR, TCRdb re-called the multiplex PCR reads, giving one row per CDR3 protein. The sample shows about 380,000 distinct CDR3 sequences, approximately 15% of them seen only once. The sequencing sample was made of blood. The receptors were sampled from a woman aged 55-75 years with Graves' hyperthyroidism.

This clonotype was recorded many times. The chain carries TRBV11-2 and TRBJ2-7; 8 bases are a match to TRBD2. This CDR3 has 14 residues. V lost 5 bases to trimming and J lost 2 bases; unmatched junction nucleotides: 5. The germline gives CDR1 SGHAT, CDR2 FQNNGV. CDR3 protein: CASSPTSAPYEQYF. The CDR3 region has the DNA TGTGCCAGCAGCCCGACTAGCGCACCCTACGAGCAGTACTTC.

This clonotype was seen many times. The chain's CDR3 is CASSLTGSGYTF. The CDR3 nucleotides are TGTGCCAGCAGCCTGACAGGTTCCGGCTACACCTTC. The J gene is TRBJ1-2, the V gene TRBV11-3; D may be TRBD1 (6 bases). V lost 5 bases and J lost 8, with 12 bases in between. CDR1 is SGHNT and CDR2 is YENEEA in the germline V gene. This CDR3 comprises 12 residues. The variable domain in full, with the rest retrieved from reference TRBV11-3 and TRBJ1-2, is EAGVVQSPRYKIIEKKQPVAFWCNPISGHNTLYWYLQNLGQGPELLIRYENEEAVDDSQLPKDRFSAERLKGVDSTLKIQPAELGDSAVYLCASSLTGSGYTFGSGTRLTVV.

This clonotype has a count of ten or more. Its ends do not fully match the called genes, so a read error is possible. This chain links TRBV28 with TRBJ2-7, with D perhaps matching TRBD2 (7 bases). Germline assignment: CDR1 MDHEN and CDR2 SYDVKM. The CDR3 loop spans 16 amino acids. CDR3 sequence reads: CASSSAGAEKSYEQHF. The CDR3 DNA sequence: TGTGCCAGCAGTTCGGCGGGGGCAGAAAAAAGCTACGAGCAGCACTTC.

This clonotype has a count of ten or more. V and J are TRBV28 and TRBJ1-2, with a possible D match to TRBD1 (5 bases). The germline gives CDR1 MDHEN, CDR2 SYDVKM. V was pared by 5 bases and J by 0 bases, with 10 bases between. The CDR3 contains 14 residues. The CDR3 is CASSLGASNYGYTF. The CDR3 nucleotides are TGTGCCAGCAGTCTAGGGGCATCTAACTATGGCTACACCTTC.

In this sample, this clonotype turned up many times. The CDR3: CASRNPRIRYEQYF. CDR3 coding DNA: TGTGCCAGCAGGAACCCTAGAATCCGGTACGAGCAGTACTTC. This chain connects TRBV2 to TRBJ2-7; D is unresolved. Germline CDR1 SNHLY, CDR2 FYNNEI. V lost 6 bases and J 4 bases, leaving 16 bases between the germline ends. The CDR3 totals 14 residues.

The chain couples TRBV27 to TRBJ2-1, with D possibly matching TRBD2 (5 bases). The CDR3 length is 12 residues. Germline V gives CDR1 MNHEY, CDR2 SMNVEV (reference sequence). V gave up 7 bases and J gave up 9 bases, with 13 bases separating them. CDR3 nucleotides: TGTGCCAGCACCACCCTAGCCGGTGAGCAGTTCTTC. Translating it yields CASTTLAGEQFF.

This clonotype was recorded at least ten times. V gene TRBV11-3 combines with J gene TRBJ2-1; no definite D call. The germline CDR1 and CDR2 sequences are SGHNT and YENEEA. The CDR3 contains 13 residues. Trimming took off 3 bases at V and 8 bases at J, with 11 bases between the two ends. CDR3 amino acids: CASSFIREDEQFF. The CDR3 region has the DNA TGTGCCAGCAGCTTCATCCGCGAGGATGAGCAGTTCTTC.

This clonotype was picked up many times. The rearrangement uses TRBV30 and TRBJ1-1; D call uncertain. This CDR3 contains 12 residues. V was pared by 1 base and J by 10 bases, with 13 bases between. Germline V gene data show CDR1 as GTSNPN and CDR2 as SVGIG (reference sequence). The CDR3 here is CAWSGQRYGAFF. The CDR3 region has the DNA TGTGCCTGGAGTGGGCAACGATACGGAGCTTTCTTT.

This clonotype has at least ten counts. The J gene is TRBJ2-7, the V gene TRBV5-5, with TRBD2 matching over 11 bases. Trimming removed 4 bases from V and 0 bases from J; junction bases left unmatched: 6. CDR1 is SGHKS and CDR2 is YYEKEE in the germline V gene (reference sequence). The CDR3 runs to 16 residues. The CDR3 region has the DNA TGTGCCAGCAGCCCGGGACTAGCGGAGAGCTCCTACGAGCAGTACTTC. Amino acid sequence: CASSPGLAESSYEQYF.

In this sample, this clonotype turned up many times. This sequence joins TRBV30 and TRBJ2-3; D gene ambiguous. Trimming took 2 bases from V and 4 from J, leaving 4 bases between them. From germline, CDR1 is GTSNPN and CDR2 SVGIG (reference sequence). The CDR3 is 11 amino acids. The CDR3 sequence is CAWSSPDTQYF. The CDR3 nucleotides read TGTGCCTGGAGTTCACCAGATACGCAGTATTTT.

This clonotype was counted only a few times. V usage is TRBV14 and J usage is TRBJ2-3, with D perhaps TRBD2 (6 bases). Looked up from germline, CDR1 is SGHDN and CDR2 is FVKESK. V was shortened by 4 bases and J by 6 bases, with 14 bases between the two germline ends. This CDR3 is built from 14 residues. CDR3 nucleotide sequence: TGTGCCAGCAGCCCTGGGACGGGGGAGGATACGCAGTATTTT. It translates to CASSPGTGEDTQYF.

This clonotype was picked up many times. The gene calls are TRBV20-1 and TRBJ2-1; the D is unclear. V lost 3 bases, J lost 8 bases, and 8 bases lay in between. Germline CDR1 is DFQATT and CDR2 is SNEGSKA (reference sequence). This CDR3 spans 11 amino acids. CDR3 nucleotides: TGCAGTGCTAGCAATACCCATGAGCAGTTCTTC. It translates to CSASNTHEQFF.

This clonotype was seen many times. The chain uses TRBV20-1 and TRBJ2-5, with 7 positions matching TRBD2. From germline, CDR1 is DFQATT and CDR2 SNEGSKA (reference sequence). The CDR3 has 16 amino acids. V was pared by 0 bases and J by 5 bases, with 12 bases of the junction left unmatched. The CDR3 is CSARDSRENTKETQYF. The CDR3 DNA reads TGCAGTGCTAGAGATTCGCGGGAGAACACGAAGGAGACCCAGTACTTC.

This clonotype was counted many times. The V gene is TRBV5-1, the J gene TRBJ1-4; D is undetermined. The CDR3 loop spans 15 amino acids. V was cut by 1 base and J by 0 bases, with 7 bases left in between. Germline CDR1 is SGHRS and CDR2 is YFSETQ. This CDR3 reads CASSLLGSTNEKLFF. The CDR3 nucleotides are TGCGCCAGCAGCTTGTTGGGGTCAACTAATGAAAAACTGTTTTTT. The entire variable domain, with the rest obtained from reference TRBV5-1 and TRBJ1-4, is as follows: KAGVTQTPRYLIKTRGQQVTLSCSPISGHRSVSWYQQTPGQGLQFLFEYFSETQRNKGNFPGRFSGRQFSNSRSEMNVSTLELGDSALYLCASSLLGSTNEKLFFGSGTQLSVL.

This clonotype was observed many times. V and J are TRBV28 and TRBJ2-7; TRBD1 matches 8 bases. The CDR3 sequence is 15 residues long. Trimming cost V 5 bases and J 5 bases; bases outside gene matches: 11. CDR1 and CDR2 (germline): MDHEN, SYDVKM. CDR3 sequence (DNA): TGTGCCAGCAGTCTCGACCTTGGACAGGGCCACGAGCAGTACTTC. This encodes CASSLDLGQGHEQYF.

This clonotype was observed a few times. The rearrangement uses TRBV5-6 and TRBJ2-7; TRBD2 might be the D (5 bases). Between the trimmed V and J ends, which lost 4 bases and 3 bases, there was a span of 14 bases. Germline-derived CDR1 and CDR2 are SGHDT and YYEEEE. CDR3 length: 14 residues. In DNA, the CDR3 is TGTGCCAGCAGCCTGGCGCGTGCGGGCTACGAGCAGTACTTC. Translated, it gives CASSLARAGYEQYF.

Concerning this clonotype: With a much larger clone just one base away, this may be a read error. This chain uses TRBV5-4 with TRBJ2-7; D is undetermined. With the DNA end fitting TRBJ2-1 better, the J assignment may be wrong. CDR1 and CDR2 (germline): SGHNT, YYREEE (reference sequence). The length of the CDR3 is 14 residues. For the CDR3, the DNA is TGTGCCAGCAGCCCCGGGCGTTTAGTATACGAGCAGTTCTTC. Protein: CASSPGRLVYEQFF.

This clonotype was observed many times. This sequence joins TRBV6-1 and TRBJ2-7; TRBD1 is a possible D gene (6 bases). This CDR3 spans 14 amino acids. V was cut by 6 bases and J by 5 bases, with 17 bases left in between. Germline V gene lookup returns CDR1 MNHNS and CDR2 SASEGT. This chain's CDR3 is CASSRGGSGHEQYF. For the CDR3, the DNA is TGTGCCAGCAGCAGGGGCGGATCTGGCCACGAGCAGTACTTC.

In its sample, this clonotype was seen many times. The chain carries TRBV27 and TRBJ2-7, with 7 bases lining up with TRBD2. V lost 5 bases, J lost 0 bases, and 7 bases stayed unmatched. The CDR3 is 15 residues long. Germline CDR1 MNHEY, CDR2 SMNVEV (reference sequence). CDR3 in amino acids: CASSLSGGSSYEQYF. In nucleotides, the CDR3 is TGTGCCAGCAGTCTAAGTGGCGGGAGCTCCTACGAGCAGTACTTC.

This clonotype was found many times. This chain connects TRBV5-1 to TRBJ2-1; 10 positions match TRBD2. There are 17 residues in the CDR3. Germline CDR1 SGHRS, CDR2 YFSETQ. J gave up 0 bases and V 2 bases, and 5 bases lay outside the gene matches. The CDR3: CASSLFSGGSSYNEQFF. CDR3 sequence (DNA): TGCGCCAGCAGCTTATTTAGCGGGGGGAGCTCCTACAATGAGCAGTTCTTC.